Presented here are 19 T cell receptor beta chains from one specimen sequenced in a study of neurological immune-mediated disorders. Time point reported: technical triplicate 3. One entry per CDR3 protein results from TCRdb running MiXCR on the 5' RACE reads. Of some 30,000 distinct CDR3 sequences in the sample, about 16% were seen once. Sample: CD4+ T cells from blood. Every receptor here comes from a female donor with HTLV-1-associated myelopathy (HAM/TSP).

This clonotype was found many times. In nucleotides, the CDR3 is TGTGCCAGCAGCTTGGGGGTTCGGGGCGACCTGAACGAGCAGTACTTC. Its translation: CASSLGVRGDLNEQYF. The chain employs TRBV5-5 and TRBJ2-7, with D tentatively TRBD1 or TRBD2 (5 bases each). Germline values: CDR1 SGHKS, CDR2 YYEKEE (reference sequence). This CDR3 is built from 16 residues. Trimming left V 0 bases short and J 5 bases short, with 18 bases between.

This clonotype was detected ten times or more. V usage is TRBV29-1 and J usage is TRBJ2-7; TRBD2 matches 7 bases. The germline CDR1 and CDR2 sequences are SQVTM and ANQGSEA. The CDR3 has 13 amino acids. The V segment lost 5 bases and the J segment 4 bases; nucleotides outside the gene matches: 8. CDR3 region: CSVRDGGRYEQYF. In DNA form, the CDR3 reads TGCAGCGTTCGGGACGGGGGGAGGTACGAGCAGTACTTC.

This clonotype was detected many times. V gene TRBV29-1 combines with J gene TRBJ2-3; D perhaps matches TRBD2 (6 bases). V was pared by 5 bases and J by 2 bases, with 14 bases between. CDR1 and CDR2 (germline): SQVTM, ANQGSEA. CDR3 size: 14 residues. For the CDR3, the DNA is TGCAGCGTTCGAGAAGCGGGCAACACAGATACGCAGTATTTT. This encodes CSVREAGNTDTQYF.

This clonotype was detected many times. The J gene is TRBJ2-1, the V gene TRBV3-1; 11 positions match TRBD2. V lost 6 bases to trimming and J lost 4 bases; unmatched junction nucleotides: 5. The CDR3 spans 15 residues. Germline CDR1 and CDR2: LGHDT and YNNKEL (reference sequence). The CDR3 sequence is CASSYGTSGYNEQFF. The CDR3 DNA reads TGTGCCAGCAGTTATGGGACTAGCGGATACAATGAGCAGTTCTTC.

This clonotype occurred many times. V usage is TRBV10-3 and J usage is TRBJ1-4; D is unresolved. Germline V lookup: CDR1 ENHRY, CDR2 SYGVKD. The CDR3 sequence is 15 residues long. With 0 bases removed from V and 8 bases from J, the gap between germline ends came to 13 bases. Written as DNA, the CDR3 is TGTGCCATCAGTGAGTCGGACGCATCGGGGGAAAAACTGTTTTTT. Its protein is CAISESDASGEKLFF.

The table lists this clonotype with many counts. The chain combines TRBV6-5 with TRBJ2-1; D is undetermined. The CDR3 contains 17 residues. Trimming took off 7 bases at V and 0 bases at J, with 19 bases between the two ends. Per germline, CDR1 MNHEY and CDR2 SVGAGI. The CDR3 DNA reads TGTGCCAGCACTTTATCCTTTGTCGCCAGCTCCTACAATGAGCAGTTCTTC. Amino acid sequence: CASTLSFVASSYNEQFF.

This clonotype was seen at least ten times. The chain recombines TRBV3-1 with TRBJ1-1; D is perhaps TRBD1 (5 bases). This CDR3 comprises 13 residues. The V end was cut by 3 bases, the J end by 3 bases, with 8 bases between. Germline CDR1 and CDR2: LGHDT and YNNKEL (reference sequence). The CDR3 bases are TGTGCCAGCAGCCACGAGGGGCACACTGAAGCTTTCTTT. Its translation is CASSHEGHTEAFF.

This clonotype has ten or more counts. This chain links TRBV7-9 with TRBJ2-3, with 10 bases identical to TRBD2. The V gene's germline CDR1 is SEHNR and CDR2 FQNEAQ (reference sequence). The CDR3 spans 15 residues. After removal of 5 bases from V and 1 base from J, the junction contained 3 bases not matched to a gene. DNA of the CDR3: TGTGCCAGCAGCCCTGGGACTAGCGGCACAGATACGCAGTATTTT. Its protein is CASSPGTSGTDTQYF. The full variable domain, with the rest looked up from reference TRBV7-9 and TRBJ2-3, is DTGVSQNPRHKITKRGQNVTFRCDPISEHNRLYWYRQTLGQGPEFLTYFQNEAQLEKSRLLSDRFSAERPKGSFSTLEIQRTEQGDSAMYLCASSPGTSGTDTQYFGPGTRLTVL.

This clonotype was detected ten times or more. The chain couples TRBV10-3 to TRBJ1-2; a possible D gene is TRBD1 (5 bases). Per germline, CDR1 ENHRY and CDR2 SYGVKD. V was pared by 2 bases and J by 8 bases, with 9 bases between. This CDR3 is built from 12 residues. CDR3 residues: CAISEGDEGYTF. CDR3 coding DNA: TGTGCCATCAGTGAGGGGGACGAGGGCTACACCTTC.

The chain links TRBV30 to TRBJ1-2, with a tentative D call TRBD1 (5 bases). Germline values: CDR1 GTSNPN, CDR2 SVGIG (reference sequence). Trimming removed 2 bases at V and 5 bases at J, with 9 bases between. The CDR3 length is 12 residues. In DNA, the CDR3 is TGTGCCTGGAGTCCGGGGCAATATGGCTACACCTTC. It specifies CAWSPGQYGYTF.

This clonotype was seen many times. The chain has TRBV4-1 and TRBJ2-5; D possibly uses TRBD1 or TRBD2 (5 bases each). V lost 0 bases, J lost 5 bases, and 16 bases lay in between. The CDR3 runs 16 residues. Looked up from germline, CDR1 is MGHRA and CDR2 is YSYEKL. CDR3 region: CASSQDRTGRLETQYF. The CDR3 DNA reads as TGCGCCAGCAGCCAAGATAGGACGGGACGATTGGAGACCCAGTACTTC.

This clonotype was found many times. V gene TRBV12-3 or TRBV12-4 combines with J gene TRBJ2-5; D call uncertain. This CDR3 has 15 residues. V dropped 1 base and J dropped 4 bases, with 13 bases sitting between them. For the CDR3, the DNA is TGTGCCAGCAGTTTAGTACTAAAGGAAAGAGAGACCCAGTACTTC. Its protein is CASSLVLKERETQYF.

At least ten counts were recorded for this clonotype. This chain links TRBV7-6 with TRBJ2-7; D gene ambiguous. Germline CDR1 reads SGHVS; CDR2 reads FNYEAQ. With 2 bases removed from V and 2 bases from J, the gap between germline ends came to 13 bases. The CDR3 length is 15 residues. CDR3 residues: CASSLSPDRTYEQYF. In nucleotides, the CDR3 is TGTGCCAGCAGCTTATCACCAGATCGGACCTACGAGCAGTACTTC.

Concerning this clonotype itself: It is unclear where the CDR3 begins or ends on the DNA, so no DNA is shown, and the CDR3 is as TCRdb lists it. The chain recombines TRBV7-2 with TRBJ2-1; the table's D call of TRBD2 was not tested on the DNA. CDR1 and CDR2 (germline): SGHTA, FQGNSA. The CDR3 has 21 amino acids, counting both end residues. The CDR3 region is CASSFYICSALERSSGGAQFF.

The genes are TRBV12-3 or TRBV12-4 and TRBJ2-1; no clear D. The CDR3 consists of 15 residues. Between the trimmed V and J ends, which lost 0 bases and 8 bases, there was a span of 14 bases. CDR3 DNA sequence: TGTGCCAGCAGTTTAGCGCTAAGTAGCCCCCATGAGCAGTTCTTC. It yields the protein CASSLALSSPHEQFF.

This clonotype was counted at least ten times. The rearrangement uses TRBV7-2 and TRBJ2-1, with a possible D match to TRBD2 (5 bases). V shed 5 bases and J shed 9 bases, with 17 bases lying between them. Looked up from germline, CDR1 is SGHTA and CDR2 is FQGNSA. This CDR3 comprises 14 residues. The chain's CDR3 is CASSLGDHRGEQFF. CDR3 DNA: TGTGCCAGCAGCCTTGGGGATCACCGGGGTGAGCAGTTCTTC.

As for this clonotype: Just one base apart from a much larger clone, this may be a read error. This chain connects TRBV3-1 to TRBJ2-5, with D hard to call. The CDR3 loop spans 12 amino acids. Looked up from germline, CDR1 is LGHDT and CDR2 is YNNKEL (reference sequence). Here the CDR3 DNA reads TGTGCCAGCAGCCCCCACCAAGAGACCCATTACTTC. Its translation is CASSPHQETHYF.

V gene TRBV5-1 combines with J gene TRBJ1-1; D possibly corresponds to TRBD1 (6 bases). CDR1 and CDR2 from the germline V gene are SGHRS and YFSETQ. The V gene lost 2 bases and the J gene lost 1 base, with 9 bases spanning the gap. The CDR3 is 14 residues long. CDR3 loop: CASSFSRGNTEAFF. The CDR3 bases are TGCGCCAGCAGCTTCTCCAGGGGGAACACTGAAGCTTTCTTT.

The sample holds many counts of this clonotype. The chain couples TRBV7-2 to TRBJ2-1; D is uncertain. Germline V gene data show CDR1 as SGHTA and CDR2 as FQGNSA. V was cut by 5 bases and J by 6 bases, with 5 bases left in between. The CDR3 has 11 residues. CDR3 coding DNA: TGTGCCAGCAGCCCCAGCAATGAGCAGTTCTTC. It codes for CASSPSNEQFF.